This T cell receptor (beta chain) came from a study of T-cell memory formation after mild COVID-19. Across the study: Largely, TCR clusters stayed within a single donor. Study-level points and caveats: Several responding clones turned up in pre-infection memory, indicating that cross-reactive memory may have taken part.

This clonotype was observed a few times. Antigen: not known. TCRdb ran MiXCR on the 5' RACE reads and lists one entry per CDR3 protein. The sample holds about 120,000 distinct CDR3 sequences, approximately 16% seen once. The TCR was taken from an adult woman who had mild COVID-19 (a few samples of this study predate the infection). Cell type and time point are not known. The sequencing input was PBMCs or a T cell subset sorted from them (not recorded which).

The CDR3 sequence is CSARGSVRSYEQYF. The CDR3 region has the DNA TGCAGTGCTAGGGGCTCGGTCCGTTCCTACGAGCAGTACTTC. The genes are TRBV20-1 and TRBJ2-7; D uncertain. V lost 3 bases, J lost 1 base, and 13 bases lay in between. CDR3 length: 14 amino acids. Germline CDR1 reads DFQATT; CDR2 reads SNEGSKA (reference sequence).